Listed below are T cell receptor beta chains from one sample, sequenced in a study of blood T cell repertoires in COVID-19. Profiling relied on immunoSEQ multiplex PCR, and the TCRdb table lists in-frame clones only, not all of them. This table has approximately 330,000 clones, about nine tenths appearing once. Sequencing was done on a sample of peripheral blood. Receptor source: a young man with COVID-19, enrolled during active disease. Both conserved end residues are part of each CDR3. Fields, in order: CDR3 length, J gene, V gene, clone size, D gene, CDR3 DNA, CDR3 protein. A D gene is named only where the DNA matches it firmly. The listing skips clone size in some rows; elsewhere it reads once, few, many or a size class.

16 | TRBJ2-1 | TRBV11-1 | NA | TRBD1 | TGTGCCAGCAGCTTAGTCGGGACAGGGGCCTACAATGAGCAGTTCTTC | CASSLVGTGAYNEQFF
15 | TRBJ2-7 | TRBV9 | NA | TRBD1 | TGTGCCAGCAGCGCGGCCGGGACAGGGGCGCGGGAGCAGTACTTC | CASSAAGTGAREQYF
16 | TRBJ2-7 | TRBV11-2 | NA | TRBD2 | TGTGCCAGCAAACGTACTGGGACTAGGGGACCCCCCGAGCAGTACTTC | CASKRTGTRGPPEQYF
15 | TRBJ1-1 | TRBV29-1 | NA | NA | TGCAGCGTTGAAGATCTTCATCAGATGAACACTGAAGCTTTCTTT | CSVEDLHQMNTEAFF
14 | TRBJ1-1 | TRBV5-4 | NA | NA | TGTGCCAGCAGCTTGCAACAGGCGAACACTGAAGCTTTCTTT | CASSLQQANTEAFF
11 | TRBJ1-1 | TRBV3-1/TRBV3-2 | NA | NA | TGTGCCAGCAGCGGCAGACAGGAAGCTTTCTTT | CASSGRQEAFF
16 | TRBJ2-5 | TRBV15 | NA | NA | TGTGCCACCAGCAGAGATAGAGGAAACTTCCAAGAGACCCAGTACTTC | CATSRDRGNFQETQYF
16 | TRBJ2-3 | TRBV5-1 | NA | TRBD2 | TGCGCCAGCAGCTTGGTAGCGGGGGGGCTCGCTGGTACGCAGTATTTT | CASSLVAGGLAGTQYF
17 | TRBJ1-6 | TRBV6-1 | NA | NA | TGTGCCAGCAGTGAACTCGCCCGAGCTGCCTATAATTCACCCCTCCACTTT | CASSELARAAYNSPLHF
14 | TRBJ2-7 | TRBV7-9 | NA | NA | TGTGCCAGCAGCTTTATCCTCTCCCGGTACGAGCAGTACTTC | CASSFILSRYEQYF
16 | TRBJ1-5 | TRBV6-1 | few | TRBD1 | TGTGCCAGCAGTGAAGCCACGACAGGGTGGAGTCAGCCCCAGCATTTT | CASSEATTGWSQPQHF
15 | TRBJ2-5 | TRBV1 | NA | NA | TGCACCAGCAGCCCAGTCCAGCGGGAAAAGGAGACCCAGTACTTC | CTSSPVQREKETQYF
15 | TRBJ2-7 | TRBV28 | NA | TRBD1 | TGTGCCAGCAGTCCCAACACAGGGGCGGACTACGAGCAGTACTTC | CASSPNTGADYEQYF
15 | TRBJ1-6 | TRBV6-4 | once | NA | TGTGCCAGCAGTATAGACCGGAGAGCTAATTCACCCCTCCACTTT | CASSIDRRANSPLHF
12 | TRBJ1-1 | TRBV6-5 | NA | NA | TGTGCCAGCAAATCGGGATACACTGAAGCTTTCTTT | CASKSGYTEAFF
15 | TRBJ2-1 | TRBV4-2 | NA | NA | TGTGCCAGCAGCCAAGGTTCTCAGCGGGTCAATGAGCAGTTCTTC | CASSQGSQRVNEQFF
16 | TRBJ2-1 | TRBV5-1 | NA | TRBD2 | TGCGCCAGCAGCCGGATAGCGGGAGTGGGTTACAATGAGCAGTTCTTC | CASSRIAGVGYNEQFF
15 | TRBJ2-2 | TRBV6-5 | NA | TRBD1 | TGTGCCAGCACCCGACAGGGATTGAACACCGGGGAGCTGTTTTTT | CASTRQGLNTGELFF
15 | TRBJ1-2 | TRBV28 | NA | TRBD1 | TGTGCCAGCAGTTTATTTGGGACAGGGAACTATGGCTACACCTTC | CASSLFGTGNYGYTF
11 | TRBJ2-7 | TRBV12-3/TRBV12-4 | NA | NA | TGTGCCAGTTCGGTGTATGGGAGGCAGTACTTC | CASSVYGRQYF
17 | TRBJ1-5 | TRBV27 | NA | NA | TGTGCCAGCAGGACTTTAAGGGGGGGGTGGGGCAATCAGCCCCAGCATTTT | CASRTLRGGWGNQPQHF
14 | TRBJ2-7 | TRBV27 | NA | NA | TGTGCCAGCAGTCTATCCGGGGGACCCTACGAGCAGTACTTC | CASSLSGGPYEQYF
15 | TRBJ1-3 | TRBV28 | few | NA | TGTGCCAGCAGGTCACAGGATTTCTCTGGAAACACCATATATTTT | CASRSQDFSGNTIYF
14 | TRBJ1-6 | TRBV27 | many | NA | TGTGCCAGCAGTTTGCCGGGGGGCGATTCACCCCTCCACTTT | CASSLPGGDSPLHF
13 | TRBJ1-4 | TRBV4-2 | NA | NA | TGTGCCAGCAGCCAAGACCTTAATGAAAAACTGTTTTTT | CASSQDLNEKLFF
15 | TRBJ2-7 | TRBV6-1 | once | NA | TGTGCCAGCAGTGAATATCTCCAGGGCTCCTACGAGCAGTACTTC | CASSEYLQGSYEQYF
14 | TRBJ2-1 | TRBV2 | NA | TRBD1 | TGTGCCAGCAGTGAAGTCCTTGTTGGGACAGGGGGTCTCTTC | CASSEVLVGTGGLF
17 | TRBJ2-5 | TRBV6-2/TRBV6-3 | NA | NA | TGTGCCAGCAGTGCGGGACCGACCTGGAAGAGCAAAGAGACCCAGTACTTC | CASSAGPTWKSKETQYF
15 | TRBJ1-1 | TRBV19 | NA | TRBD1 | TGTGCCAGTAGTTCATACAGGGGGCGCAACACTGAAGCTTTCTTT | CASSSYRGRNTEAFF
15 | TRBJ2-2 | TRBV6-2/TRBV6-3 | NA | NA | TGTGCCAGCAGTGCCGAACAGAGGGACACCGGGGAGCTGTTTTTT | CASSAEQRDTGELFF
14 | TRBJ1-4 | TRBV15 | NA | NA | TGTGCCACCAGCAGAGAGGGACTCGGTGAAAAACTGTTTTTT | CATSREGLGEKLFF
17 | TRBJ1-2 | TRBV5-6 | NA | TRBD1 | TGTGCCAGCAGCTTTTCGCCAGGGGGCGTAACTAACTATGGCTACACCTTC | CASSFSPGGVTNYGYTF
14 | TRBJ1-5 | TRBV5-4 | NA | NA | TGTGCCAGCAGCTTGGGCGGTAGCAATCAGCCCCAGCATTTT | CASSLGGSNQPQHF
13 | TRBJ2-7 | TRBV6-5 | once | NA | TGTGCCAGCAGAGACGGCAGGGCCTACGAGCAGTACTTC | CASRDGRAYEQYF
15 | TRBJ2-1 | TRBV6-5 | NA | TRBD2 | TGTGCCAGCAGTATTCGGGGGGGAACCTACAATGAGCAGTTCTTC | CASSIRGGTYNEQFF
15 | TRBJ1-2 | TRBV6-1 | NA | TRBD1 | TGTGCCAGCAGTGAAGGGACAGGGAGTAACTATGGCTACACCTTC | CASSEGTGSNYGYTF
15 | TRBJ2-3 | TRBV19 | once | NA | TGTGCCAGTAGCCGGACAGTTTCTAGCACAGATACGCAGTATTTT | CASSRTVSSTDTQYF
15 | TRBJ2-1 | TRBV18 | NA | TRBD1 | TGTGCCAGCTCACAGGACAGGAAACCCTACAATGAGCAGTTCTTC | CASSQDRKPYNEQFF
12 | TRBJ2-7 | TRBV24-1 | NA | NA | TGTGCCACCAGTGGTGGGAGCTACGAGCAGTACTTC | CATSGGSYEQYF
13 | TRBJ2-2 | TRBV29-1 | NA | NA | TGCAGCGTTGAGGGACAGAACACCGGGGAGCTGTTTTTT | CSVEGQNTGELFF
16 | TRBJ2-3 | TRBV5-1 | NA | TRBD2 | TGCGCCAGCAGCTCTACACTAGCGGGGGGCACAGATACGCAGTATTTT | CASSSTLAGGTDTQYF
13 | TRBJ1-2 | TRBV28 | NA | NA | TGTGCCAGCAGTTTATCTAGATTCTATGGCTACACCTTC | CASSLSRFYGYTF
14 | TRBJ1-1 | TRBV5-1 | NA | NA | TGCGCCAGCAGAAGGGAGACCGTGAACACTGAAGCTTTCTTT | CASRRETVNTEAFF
16 | TRBJ1-2 | TRBV6-2/TRBV6-3 | once | TRBD1 | TGTGCCAGCAGTTACTCGCTTCAGACAGGGTCCTATGGCTACACCTTC | CASSYSLQTGSYGYTF